Given below is one T cell receptor (beta chain) in context. Antigen: not known. The CDR3 runs to 15 residues. Trimming cost V 3 bases and J 2 bases; bases outside gene matches: 7. Germline assignment: CDR1 GTSNPN and CDR2 SVGIG (reference sequence). These data are taken from a study of beta chain features in type 1 diabetes. Overall study context: When patients were set against healthy donors, age, gender and cell yields were similar. Examination of sorted cells across all samples involved around 99 million cells.

The authors reverse transcribed all of the isolated RNA, so sequencing captured expressed TCRB transcripts. Data came from immunoSEQ multiplex PCR; TCRdb stores just in-frame clones and leaves some out. The sample comprises about 360,000 clones, roughly 12% of which are singletons, and 0.017% rests with the top ten. General study results and limits: Cells that show high TCR expression could be over-represented by cDNA sequencing.

A sort by CD45RO/CCR7/CD25/CD127/CD95/CD27 yielded CD4+ naive, central memory, regulatory and stem cell-like memory cells. V and J are TRBV30 and TRBJ2-7; 10 bases agree with TRBD2. The clonotype was recovered from a man younger than 30 in good health. Sequencing was carried out using naive CD4+ T cells from blood. CDR3 protein: CAWRMKREGPYEQYF. The CDR3 nucleotides are TGTGCCTGGAGGATGAAGCGGGAGGGCCCCTACGAGCAGTACTTC.